One and the same sample provided the 8 T cell receptor beta chains below, sequenced in a study of T cell clonotyping in hematopoietic cell transplantation. Only in-frame clones appear in the TCRdb table, and some are missing; sequencing was by immunoSEQ multiplex PCR. The sample includes about 3,100 clones, about 89% of them seen just once. The sequences come from PBMCs, collected at the time of graft-versus-host disease after allogeneic stem cell transplant. The receptor source for this set is a male patient aged 55 to 69 who had an allogeneic stem cell transplant from a related donor, so the T cells may come from the graft donor. Some clones in this sample may be carry-over from other donors' samples.

The chain couples TRBV30 to TRBJ1-1; maybe TRBD1 (5 bases). The CDR3 has 9 amino acids. CDR1 and CDR2 (germline): GTSNPN, SVGIG (reference sequence). V lost 2 bases and J 10 bases, leaving 5 bases between the germline ends. CDR3 coding DNA: TGTGCCTGGAGTAGGGGAGCTTTCTTT. Protein product: CAWSRGAFF.

The rearrangement joins TRBV6-6 to TRBJ2-5; D may be TRBD2 (6 bases). CDR3 length equals 15 residues. Germline CDR1 MNHNY, CDR2 SVGAGI (reference sequence). The V and J ends lost 2 bases and 2 bases respectively, with 12 bases between them. The CDR3 sequence is CASSYLQRAQETQYF. The CDR3 DNA reads TGTGCCAGCAGTTACCTCCAGCGGGCTCAAGAGACCCAGTACTTC.

As DNA, the CDR3 is TGTGCCAGCAGCGCAACCGATCCGGGGGGCACTATATACAATGAGCAGTTCTTC. This encodes CASSATDPGGTIYNEQFF. V usage is TRBV9 and J usage is TRBJ2-1, with D possibly TRBD2 on 7 matching bases. The CDR3 consists of 18 residues. Trimming removed 3 bases from V and 4 bases from J, with 23 bases in between. Germline CDR1 and CDR2: SGDLS and YYNGEE. Drawing the rest from reference TRBV9 and TRBJ2-1, the complete variable domain is DSGVTQTPKHLITATGQRVTLRCSPRSGDLSVYWYQQSLDQGLQFLIQYYNGEERAKGNILERFSAQQFPDLHSELNLSSLELGDSALYFCASSATDPGGTIYNEQFFGPGTRLTVL.

This chain connects TRBV6-1 to TRBJ2-1; 7 bases align to TRBD1. With 2 bases clipped from V and 0 bases from J, the junction kept 13 bases outside the gene matches. CDR3 length: 19 residues. CDR1 and CDR2 (germline): MNHNS, SASEGT. The CDR3 coding sequence is TGTGCCAGCAGTGAAAGACAGGGTTGGTCCCTTAGCTCCTACAATGAGCAGTTCTTC. Amino acids: CASSERQGWSLSSYNEQFF.

This chain links TRBV7-2 with TRBJ1-5; 8 nucleotides match TRBD1. J gave up 6 bases and V 5 bases, and 12 bases lay outside the gene matches. The germline gives CDR1 SGHTA, CDR2 FQGNSA. This CDR3 comprises 16 residues. The CDR3 DNA sequence: TGTGCCAGCAGCAGATCTGTGACAGGGGACCGTCAGCCCCAGCATTTT. Translated: CASSRSVTGDRQPQHF.

This chain connects TRBV28 to TRBJ1-1, with 9 bases lining up with TRBD1. The trim removed 5 bases at V and 6 bases at J, leaving 16 bases unmatched. Germline V gene sequence: CDR1 MDHEN, CDR2 SYDVKM. The CDR3 consists of 17 residues. The CDR3 coding sequence is TGTGCCAGCAGTGGCACAGGGGGCCCTCTCCCACCCGCTGAAGCTTTCTTT. Translating gives CASSGTGGPLPPAEAFF.

The chain is built from TRBV5-4 and TRBJ1-2, with 7 bases aligning to TRBD1. The V and J ends lost 2 bases and 4 bases, in that order; junction bases with no gene match: 2. Germline-derived CDR1 and CDR2 are SGHNT and YYREEE (reference sequence). The CDR3 is made up of 13 amino acids. The DNA of the CDR3 is TGTGCCAGCAGCTTAGGGGGCTCCTATGGCTACACCTTC. Encoded protein: CASSLGGSYGYTF.

DNA for the CDR3: TGTGCCAGCAGTGAACTCACCTTCTCTGGAAACACCATATATTTT. Translation: CASSELTFSGNTIYF. The chain carries TRBV6-1 and TRBJ1-3; the D is unclear. Germline V gene lookup returns CDR1 MNHNS and CDR2 SASEGT. CDR3 length: 15 residues. Trimming removed 2 bases at V and 0 bases at J, with 8 bases between.